This TCR beta chain was captured in a study of Ad26.COV2.S vaccination and SARS-CoV-2 variants. Study as a whole: Donor got 5x10^10 or 1x10^11 viral particles of Ad26.COV2.S.

Study results and limitations: Vaccinated and placebo-treated recipients had similar non-spike TCR breadth.

J lost 10 bases, V lost 5 bases, and 10 bases had no gene match. CDR3 length: 14 amino acids. CDR1 and CDR2 (germline): MNHEY, SMNVEV (reference sequence). Sequencing was performed with immunoSEQ multiplex PCR; in TCRdb, only in-frame clones are kept and a portion is missing. The sample has hundreds of thousands of clones; 88% are singletons. Treatment here: some 20 received Ad26.COV2.S at low or high dose, single or two shots; 5 received placebo; per-sample allocation not given. Sampling took place 63 days after the first vaccine or placebo injection. Regarding this clone: The antigen is undetermined.

The rearrangement uses TRBV27 and TRBJ1-5; 8 bases align to TRBD1. This specimen was peripheral blood, taken in a trial of Ad26.COV2.S vaccine versus placebo. This receptor was taken from a person between 18 and 65 years old who received the Ad26.COV2.S COVID-19 vaccine or a placebo. CDR3 amino acids: CASSPSTGVTPQHF. CDR3 sequence (DNA): TGTGCCAGCAGTCCGTCGACAGGGGTCACACCCCAGCATTTT.